A selection of T cell receptor beta chains follows, all from one sample in a study of blood T cells in healthy people across ages. TCRdb reprocessed the 5' RACE reads via MiXCR and lists one record per CDR3 protein. The table records more than 700,000 distinct CDR3 sequences, about 55% of them present only once. Specimen: blood. The receptors shown here come from an elderly man in good health. Both conserved end residues are part of each CDR3. D genes are given only for firm matches. The size of a clone is reported for some rows only, either as once, few or many, or as a class for expanded clones.

V gene	J gene	D gene	clone size	CDR3 DNA	CDR3 protein
TRBV27	TRBJ2-1	NA	few	TGTGCCAGCAGTTGGGGTGAGCAGTTCTTC	CASSWGEQFF
TRBV29-1	TRBJ1-2	NA	few	TGCAGCGTTATTGGGGGTGCTAACTATGGCTACACCTTC	CSVIGGANYGYTF
TRBV6-1	TRBJ2-1	TRBD2	NA	TGTGCCAGCAGCTCAGGACTAGCGGGAGTTCCGGCCTACAATGAGCAGTTCTTC	CASSSGLAGVPAYNEQFF
TRBV7-9	TRBJ2-1	NA	NA	TGTGCCACCTCACCCGGCGACTACAATGAGCAGTTCTTC	CATSPGDYNEQFF
TRBV28	TRBJ1-5	NA	NA	TGTGCCAGCAGCATAAGAGGCCCTCAGCCCCAGCATTTT	CASSIRGPQPQHF
TRBV12-3/TRBV12-4	TRBJ2-3	TRBD2	once	TGTGCCAGCAGGTTAGAAGCGGGAGTCGATACGCAGTATTTT	CASRLEAGVDTQYF
TRBV27	TRBJ2-4	NA	NA	TGTGCCGGCAGTTTATCGGGCCCCAAAAACATTCAGTACTTC	CAGSLSGPKNIQYF
TRBV7-2	TRBJ2-3	TRBD2	NA	TGTGCCAGCAGCTTAGGGGCTAGCGGGAGGGTGGATACGCAGTATTTT	CASSLGASGRVDTQYF
TRBV12-3/TRBV12-4	TRBJ2-2	TRBD2	NA	TGTGCCTCCCGGACTAGCGGCACCGGGGAGCTGTTTTTT	CASRTSGTGELFF
TRBV4-2	TRBJ2-5	TRBD2	few	TGTGCCAGCAGCCAGCCAGGACTAGTAGAGACCCAGTACTTC	CASSQPGLVETQYF
TRBV12-3/TRBV12-4	TRBJ2-7	TRBD1	few	TGTGCCAGCAGTCCGGGACAGGGGCGGCACGAGCAGTACTTC	CASSPGQGRHEQYF
TRBV28	TRBJ2-6	NA	NA	TGTGCCAGCAGTTTATTAGGCTCTGGGGCCAACGTCCAGACTTTC	CASSLLGSGANVQTF
TRBV24-1	TRBJ2-1	NA	many	TGTGCCACCAGTGCCAGCTGGGAGCAGTTCTTC	CATSASWEQFF
TRBV7-9	TRBJ1-2	NA	NA	TGTGCCAGCAGCGTGGGGGCGGCGGGTCACTATGGCTACACCTTC	CASSVGAAGHYGYTF
TRBV6-4	TRBJ1-2	NA	NA	TGTGCCACTCTTAAGAGGCATGGCTACACCTTC	CATLKRHGYTF
TRBV6-5	TRBJ2-5	TRBD1	NA	TGTGCCAGCAGTCAAAAGACAGGGGGCCAGTACTTC	CASSQKTGGQYF
TRBV6-2/TRBV6-3	TRBJ2-5	NA	few	TGTGCCAGTACGGGACGAAAACCTCTACCAGAGACCCAGTACTTC	CASTGRKPLPETQYF
TRBV28	TRBJ2-7	TRBD1	NA	TGTGCCAGCAGTTCAGACGGGACAGGGTCAACCTACGAGCAGTACTTC	CASSSDGTGSTYEQYF
TRBV9	TRBJ2-7	TRBD2	NA	TGTGCCAGCAGCGTTCGGACTAGCGGGATTTGGGAGCAGTACTTC	CASSVRTSGIWEQYF
TRBV20-1	TRBJ2-7	TRBD2	NA	TGCAGTGCTAGGAGGACTAGCGGGAGTTATTCCCATGAGCAGTACTTC	CSARRTSGSYSHEQYF
TRBV10-3	TRBJ2-7	TRBD1	NA	TGTGCCGTCTCCCGGGACAGCTCCTACGAGCAGTACTTC	CAVSRDSSYEQYF
TRBV18	TRBJ1-6	NA	NA	TGTGCCAACTCACCAAGGGAGTCTGGGCTCCACTTT	CANSPRESGLHF
TRBV27	TRBJ2-2	TRBD2	NA	TGTGCCAGCAGTTTACCCCCGTTAGCGGGATATCACGGGGAGCTGTTTTTT	CASSLPPLAGYHGELFF
TRBV24-1	TRBJ2-5	NA	NA	TGTGCCACCAGTCACGGAGGGCCCCAAGAGACCCAGTACTTC	CATSHGGPQETQYF
TRBV20-1	TRBJ1-1	NA	NA	TGCAGTGCTGGAGGCCCGGGGCTCAGAGGGGACACTGAAGCTTTCTTT	CSAGGPGLRGDTEAFF
TRBV11-2	TRBJ2-2	TRBD2	NA	TGTGCCAGCAGCCCGGGACTAGCGGGAAGGGCGAACACCGGGGAGCTGTTTTTT	CASSPGLAGRANTGELFF
TRBV2	TRBJ2-3	TRBD1	NA	TGTGTCAGCAGGAGGACAGGGGGCACAGATACGCAGTATTTT	CVSRRTGGTDTQYF
TRBV2	TRBJ1-2	NA	NA	TGTGCCAGCAGGGGACTAGGGGAAATGGGCTACACCTTC	CASRGLGEMGYTF
TRBV11-2	TRBJ2-5	NA	NA	TGTGCCAGCAGCTTAGGGTTCGATCGCCCCGAGACCCAGTACTTC	CASSLGFDRPETQYF
TRBV5-1	TRBJ2-5	NA	few	TGCGCCAGCGTCTCGGGGACATCAAGAGAGACCCAGTACTTC	CASVSGTSRETQYF
TRBV20-1	TRBJ2-7	TRBD1	once	TGCAGTGCTGAGAACCGGGACAGGGGAGCCTACGAGCAGTACTTC	CSAENRDRGAYEQYF
TRBV2	TRBJ2-3	TRBD1	NA	TGTGCCAGCAGTGAATCCGGGACAGTCCTCAGATACGCGTATTTT	CASSESGTVLRYAYF
TRBV12-3/TRBV12-4	TRBJ2-7	TRBD1	NA	TGTGCCAGCAGTTCAACAGGGGCTAACTACGAGCAGTACTTC	CASSSTGANYEQYF
TRBV6-1	TRBJ2-3	TRBD1	NA	TGTGCCAGCAGTGGTTGGACAGGGGCAAGGACAGATACGCAGTATTTT	CASSGWTGARTDTQYF
TRBV6-1	TRBJ2-3	NA	NA	TGTGCCAGCAGCAAGAGCGGCACAGATACGCAGTATTTT	CASSKSGTDTQYF
TRBV2	TRBJ1-1	NA	NA	TGTGCCGCCAAGGAGGGAAACACTGAAGCTTTCTTT	CAAKEGNTEAFF
TRBV29-1	TRBJ2-6	NA	few	TGCAGCGCACAGGACCTAAGCTCTGGGGCCAACGTCCTGACTTTC	CSAQDLSSGANVLTF
TRBV5-1	TRBJ1-5	TRBD1	NA	TGCGCCAGCAGCCCGGGGGGAGGGGGCGCTTTTCAGCCCCAGCATTTT	CASSPGGGGAFQPQHF
TRBV24-1	TRBJ2-1	NA	NA	TGTGCCACCAGTGATTTTACCGCTCAGAGCTCCTACAATGAGCAGTTCTTC	CATSDFTAQSSYNEQFF
TRBV7-9	TRBJ1-4	NA	NA	TGTGCCAGCAGCTTTTCGACTGAAAAACTGTTTTTT	CASSFSTEKLFF
TRBV6-5	TRBJ1-6	NA	few	TGTGCCAGCATCGCCAACACAGGGCACTATAATTCACCCCTCCACTTT	CASIANTGHYNSPLHF
TRBV28	TRBJ2-7	NA	NA	TGTGCCAGCAGTTTCGCCCTTCGGCCTTGGGACGGCTCCTACGAGCAGTACTTC	CASSFALRPWDGSYEQYF
TRBV12-3/TRBV12-4	TRBJ2-6	TRBD1	NA	TGTGCCAGCAGTCTAACCACAGGGGCTGGGGCCAACGTCCTGACTTTC	CASSLTTGAGANVLTF
TRBV3-1	TRBJ2-5	NA	NA	TGTGCCAGCAGCCGAGACACCCCCGAGACCCAGTACTTC	CASSRDTPETQYF
TRBV9	TRBJ1-2	NA	many	TGTGCCAGCAGCGTAGGGCTAGCTAACTATGGCTACACCTTC	CASSVGLANYGYTF
TRBV7-9	TRBJ1-2	NA	few	TGTGCCAGCAGATCAGAGGGCCCCTCCTATGGCTACACCTTC	CASRSEGPSYGYTF